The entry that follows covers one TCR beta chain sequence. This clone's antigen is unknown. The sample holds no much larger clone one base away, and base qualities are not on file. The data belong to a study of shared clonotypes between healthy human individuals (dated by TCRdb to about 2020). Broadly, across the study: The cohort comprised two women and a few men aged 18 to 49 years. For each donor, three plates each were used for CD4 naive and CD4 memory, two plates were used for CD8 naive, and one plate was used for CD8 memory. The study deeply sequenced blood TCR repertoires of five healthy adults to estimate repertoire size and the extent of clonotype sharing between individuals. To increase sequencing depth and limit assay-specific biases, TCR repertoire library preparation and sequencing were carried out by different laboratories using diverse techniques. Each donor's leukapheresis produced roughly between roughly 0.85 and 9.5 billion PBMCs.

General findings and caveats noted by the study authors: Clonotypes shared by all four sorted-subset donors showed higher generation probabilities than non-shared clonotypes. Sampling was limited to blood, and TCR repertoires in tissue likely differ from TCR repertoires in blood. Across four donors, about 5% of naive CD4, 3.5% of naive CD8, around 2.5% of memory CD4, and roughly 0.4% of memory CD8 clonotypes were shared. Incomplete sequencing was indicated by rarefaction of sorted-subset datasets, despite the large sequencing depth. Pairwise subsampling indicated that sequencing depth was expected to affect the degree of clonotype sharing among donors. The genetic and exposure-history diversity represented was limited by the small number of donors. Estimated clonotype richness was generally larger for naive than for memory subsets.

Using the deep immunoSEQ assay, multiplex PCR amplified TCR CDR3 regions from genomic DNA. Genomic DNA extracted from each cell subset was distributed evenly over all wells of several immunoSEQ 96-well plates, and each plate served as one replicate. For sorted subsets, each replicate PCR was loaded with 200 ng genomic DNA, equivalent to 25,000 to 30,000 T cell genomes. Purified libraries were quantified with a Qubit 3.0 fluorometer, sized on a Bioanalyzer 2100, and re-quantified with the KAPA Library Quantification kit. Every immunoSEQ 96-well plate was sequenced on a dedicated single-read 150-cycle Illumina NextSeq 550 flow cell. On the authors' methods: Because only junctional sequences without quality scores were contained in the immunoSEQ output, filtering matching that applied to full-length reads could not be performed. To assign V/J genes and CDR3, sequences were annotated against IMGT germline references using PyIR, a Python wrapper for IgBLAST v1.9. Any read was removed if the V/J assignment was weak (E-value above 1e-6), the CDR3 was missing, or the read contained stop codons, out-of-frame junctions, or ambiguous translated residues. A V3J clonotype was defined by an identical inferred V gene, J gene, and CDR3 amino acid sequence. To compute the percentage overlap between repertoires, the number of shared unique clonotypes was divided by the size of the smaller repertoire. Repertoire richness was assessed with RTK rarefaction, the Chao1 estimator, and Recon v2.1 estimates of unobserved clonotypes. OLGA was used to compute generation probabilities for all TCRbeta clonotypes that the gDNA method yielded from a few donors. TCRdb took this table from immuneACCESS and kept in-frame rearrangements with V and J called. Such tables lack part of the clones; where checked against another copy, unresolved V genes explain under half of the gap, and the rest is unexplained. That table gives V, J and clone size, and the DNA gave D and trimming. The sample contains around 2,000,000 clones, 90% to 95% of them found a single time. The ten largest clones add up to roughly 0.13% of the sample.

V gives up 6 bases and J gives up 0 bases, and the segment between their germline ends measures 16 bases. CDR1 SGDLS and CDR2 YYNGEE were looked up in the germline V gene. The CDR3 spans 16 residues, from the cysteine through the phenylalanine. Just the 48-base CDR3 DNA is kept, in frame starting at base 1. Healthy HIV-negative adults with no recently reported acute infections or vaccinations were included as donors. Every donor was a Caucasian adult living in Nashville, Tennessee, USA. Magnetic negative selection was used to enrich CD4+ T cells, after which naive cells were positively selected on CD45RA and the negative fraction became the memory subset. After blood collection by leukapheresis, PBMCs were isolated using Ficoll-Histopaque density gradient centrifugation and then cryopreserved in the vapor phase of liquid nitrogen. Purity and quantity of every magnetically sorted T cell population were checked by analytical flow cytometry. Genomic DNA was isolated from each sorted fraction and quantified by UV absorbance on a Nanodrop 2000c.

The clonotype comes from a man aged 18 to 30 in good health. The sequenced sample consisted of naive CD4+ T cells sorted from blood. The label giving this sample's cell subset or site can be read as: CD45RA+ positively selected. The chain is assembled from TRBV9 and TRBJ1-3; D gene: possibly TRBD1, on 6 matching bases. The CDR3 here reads CASTPREGGSGNTIYF. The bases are TGTGCCAGCACCCCGAGGGAGGGGGGCTCTGGAAACACCATATATTTT.